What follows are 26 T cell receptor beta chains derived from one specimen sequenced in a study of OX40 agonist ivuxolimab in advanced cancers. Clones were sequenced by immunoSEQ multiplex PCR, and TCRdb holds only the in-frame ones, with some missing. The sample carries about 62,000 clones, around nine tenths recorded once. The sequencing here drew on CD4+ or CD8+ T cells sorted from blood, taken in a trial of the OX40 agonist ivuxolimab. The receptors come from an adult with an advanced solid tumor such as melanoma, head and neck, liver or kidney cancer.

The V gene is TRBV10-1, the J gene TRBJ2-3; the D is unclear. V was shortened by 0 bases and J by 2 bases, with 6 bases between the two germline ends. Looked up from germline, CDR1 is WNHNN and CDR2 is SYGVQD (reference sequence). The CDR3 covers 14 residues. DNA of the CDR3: TGCGCCAGCAGTGAGTCGGCTCCCACAGATACGCAGTATTTT. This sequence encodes CASSESAPTDTQYF.

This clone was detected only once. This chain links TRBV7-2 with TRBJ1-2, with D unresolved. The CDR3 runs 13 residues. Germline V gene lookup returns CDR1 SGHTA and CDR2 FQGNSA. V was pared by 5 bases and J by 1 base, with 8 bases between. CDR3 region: CASSPGYNYGYTF. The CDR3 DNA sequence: TGTGCCAGCAGCCCGGGTTATAACTATGGCTACACCTTC.

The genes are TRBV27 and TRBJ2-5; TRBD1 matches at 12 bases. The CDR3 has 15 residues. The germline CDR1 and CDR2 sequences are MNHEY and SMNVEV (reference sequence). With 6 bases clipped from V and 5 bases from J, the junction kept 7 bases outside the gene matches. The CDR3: CASRGQGARGETQYF. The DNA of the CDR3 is TGTGCCAGCAGGGGACAGGGGGCTCGGGGCGAGACCCAGTACTTC.

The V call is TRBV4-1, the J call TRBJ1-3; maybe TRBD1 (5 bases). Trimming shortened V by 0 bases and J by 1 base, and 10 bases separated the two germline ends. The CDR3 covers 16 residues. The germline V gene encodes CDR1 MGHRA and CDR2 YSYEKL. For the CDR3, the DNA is TGCGCCAGCAGCCAAGATTTAGGGGCTTCTGGAAACACCATATATTTT. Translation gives CASSQDLGASGNTIYF.

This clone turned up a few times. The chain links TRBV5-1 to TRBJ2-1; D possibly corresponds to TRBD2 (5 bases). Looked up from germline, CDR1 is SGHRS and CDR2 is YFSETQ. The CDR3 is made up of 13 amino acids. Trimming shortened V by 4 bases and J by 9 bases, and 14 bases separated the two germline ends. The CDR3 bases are TGCGCCAGCAGCGTTCTACTAGAATCTGAGCAGTTCTTC. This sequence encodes CASSVLLESEQFF.

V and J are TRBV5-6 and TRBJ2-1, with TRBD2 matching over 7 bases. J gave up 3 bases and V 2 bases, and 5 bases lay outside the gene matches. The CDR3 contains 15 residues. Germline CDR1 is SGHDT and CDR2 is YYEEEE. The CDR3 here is CASSLAGFYYNEQFF. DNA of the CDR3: TGTGCCAGCAGCTTAGCGGGATTTTACTACAATGAGCAGTTCTTC.

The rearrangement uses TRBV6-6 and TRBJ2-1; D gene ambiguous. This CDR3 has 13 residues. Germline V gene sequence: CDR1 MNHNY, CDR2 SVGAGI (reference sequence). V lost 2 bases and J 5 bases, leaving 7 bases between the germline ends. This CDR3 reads CASSYGVNNEQFF. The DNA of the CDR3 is TGTGCCAGCAGTTACGGGGTAAACAATGAGCAGTTCTTC.

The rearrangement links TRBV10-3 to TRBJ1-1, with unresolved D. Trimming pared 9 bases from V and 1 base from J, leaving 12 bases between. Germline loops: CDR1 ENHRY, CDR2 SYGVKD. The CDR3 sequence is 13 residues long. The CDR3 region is CAIKEMGNTEAFF. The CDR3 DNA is TGTGCCATTAAGGAGATGGGGAACACTGAAGCTTTCTTT.

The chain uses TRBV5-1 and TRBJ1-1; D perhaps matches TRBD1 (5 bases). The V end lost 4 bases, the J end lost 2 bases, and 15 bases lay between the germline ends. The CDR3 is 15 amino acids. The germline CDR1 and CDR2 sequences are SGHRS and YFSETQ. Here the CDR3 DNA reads TGCGCCAGCAGCGGAATCCAGGGTCAAAACACTGAAGCTTTCTTT. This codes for CASSGIQGQNTEAFF.

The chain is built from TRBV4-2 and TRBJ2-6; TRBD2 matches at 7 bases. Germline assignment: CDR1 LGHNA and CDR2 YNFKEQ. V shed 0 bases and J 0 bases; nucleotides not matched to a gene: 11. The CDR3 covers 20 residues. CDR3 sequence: CASSQESSGTPPSGANVLTF. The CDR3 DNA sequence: TGTGCCAGCAGCCAAGAAAGCAGCGGGACTCCACCCTCTGGGGCCAACGTCCTGACTTTC.

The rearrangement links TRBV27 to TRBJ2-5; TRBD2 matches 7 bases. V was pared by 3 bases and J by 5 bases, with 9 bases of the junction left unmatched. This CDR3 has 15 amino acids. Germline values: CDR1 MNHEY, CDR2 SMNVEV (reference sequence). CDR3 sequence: CASSFLGGSGETQYF. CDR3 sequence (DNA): TGTGCCAGCAGTTTCCTCGGCGGGAGCGGGGAGACCCAGTACTTC.

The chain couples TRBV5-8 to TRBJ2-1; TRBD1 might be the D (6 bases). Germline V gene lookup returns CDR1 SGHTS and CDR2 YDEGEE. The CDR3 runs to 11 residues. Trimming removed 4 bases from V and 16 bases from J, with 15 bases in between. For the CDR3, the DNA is TGTGCCAGCAGCAGAAGCTCGGACAGCTTCTTC. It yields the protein CASSRSSDSFF.

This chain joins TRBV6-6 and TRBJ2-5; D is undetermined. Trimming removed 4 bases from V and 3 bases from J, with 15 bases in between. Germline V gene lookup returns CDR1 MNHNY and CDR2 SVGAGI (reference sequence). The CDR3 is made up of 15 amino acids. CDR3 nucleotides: TGTGCCAGCAGTTCCAAGCGTGGCGGCAAAGAGACCCAGTACTTC. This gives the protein CASSSKRGGKETQYF.

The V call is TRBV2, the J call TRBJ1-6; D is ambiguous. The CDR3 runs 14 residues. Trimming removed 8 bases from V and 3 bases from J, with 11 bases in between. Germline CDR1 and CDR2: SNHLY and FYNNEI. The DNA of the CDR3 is TGTGCCAGCGTGGTACAGAGCTATAATTCACCCCTCCACTTT. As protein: CASVVQSYNSPLHF.

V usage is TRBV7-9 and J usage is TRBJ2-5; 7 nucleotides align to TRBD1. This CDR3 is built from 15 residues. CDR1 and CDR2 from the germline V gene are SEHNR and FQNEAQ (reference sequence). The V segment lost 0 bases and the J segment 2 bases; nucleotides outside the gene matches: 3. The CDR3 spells CASSLARQGQETQYF. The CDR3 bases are TGTGCCAGCAGCTTAGCTAGACAGGGTCAAGAGACCCAGTACTTC.

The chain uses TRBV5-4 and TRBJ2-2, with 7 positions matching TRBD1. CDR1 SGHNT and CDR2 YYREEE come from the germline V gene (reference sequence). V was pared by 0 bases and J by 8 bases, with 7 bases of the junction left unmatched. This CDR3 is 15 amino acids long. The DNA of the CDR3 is TGTGCCAGCAGCTTGGGACAGGGCCGAGCAGGGGAGCTGTTTTTT. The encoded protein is CASSLGQGRAGELFF.

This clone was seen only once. The CDR3 spells CASGTGIEAFF. The CDR3 region has the DNA TGTGCCTCCGGGACAGGGATTGAAGCTTTCTTT. The V call is TRBV2, the J call TRBJ1-1; 9 nucleotides align to TRBD1. The germline gives CDR1 SNHLY, CDR2 FYNNEI. The CDR3 consists of 11 residues. J gave up 7 bases and V 11 bases, and 5 bases lay outside the gene matches.

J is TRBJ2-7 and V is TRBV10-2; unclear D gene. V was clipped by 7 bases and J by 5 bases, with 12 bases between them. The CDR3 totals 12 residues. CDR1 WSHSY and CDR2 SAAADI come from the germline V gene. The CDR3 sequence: CASMAGPNEQYF. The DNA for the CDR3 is TGCGCCAGCATGGCCGGACCGAACGAGCAGTACTTC.

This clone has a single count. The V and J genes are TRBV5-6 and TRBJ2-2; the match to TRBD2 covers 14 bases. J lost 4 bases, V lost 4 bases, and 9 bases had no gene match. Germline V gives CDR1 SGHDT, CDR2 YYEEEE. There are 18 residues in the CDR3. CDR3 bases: TGTGCCAGCAGCCCATTAGGACTAGCGGGAGGCCCCACCGGGGAGCTGTTTTTT. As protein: CASSPLGLAGGPTGELFF.

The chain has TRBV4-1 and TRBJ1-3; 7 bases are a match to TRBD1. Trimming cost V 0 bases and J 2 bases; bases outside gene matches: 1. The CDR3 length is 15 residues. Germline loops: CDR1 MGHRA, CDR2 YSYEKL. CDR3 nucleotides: TGCGCCAGCAGCCAAGATCAGGGGGCTGGAAACACCATATATTTT. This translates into CASSQDQGAGNTIYF.

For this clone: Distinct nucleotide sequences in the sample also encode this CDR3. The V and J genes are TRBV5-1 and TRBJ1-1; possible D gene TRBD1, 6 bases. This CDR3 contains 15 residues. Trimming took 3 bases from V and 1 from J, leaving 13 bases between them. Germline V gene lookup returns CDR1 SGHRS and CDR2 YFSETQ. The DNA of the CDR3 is TGCGCCAGCAGCTCGACGGGACACCCGAACACTGAAGCTTTCTTT. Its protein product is CASSSTGHPNTEAFF.

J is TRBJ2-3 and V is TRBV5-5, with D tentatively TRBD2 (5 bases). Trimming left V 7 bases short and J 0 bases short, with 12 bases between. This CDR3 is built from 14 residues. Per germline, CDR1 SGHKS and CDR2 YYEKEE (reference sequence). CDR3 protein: CASGYSGSTDTQYF. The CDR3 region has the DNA TGTGCCAGCGGATACAGCGGTAGCACAGATACGCAGTATTTT.

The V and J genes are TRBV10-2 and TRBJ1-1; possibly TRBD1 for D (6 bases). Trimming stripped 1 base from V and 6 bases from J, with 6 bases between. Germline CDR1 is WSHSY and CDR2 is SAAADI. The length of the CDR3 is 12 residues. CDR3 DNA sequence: TGCGCCAGCAGTGAGTACAGGGCTGAAGCTTTCTTT. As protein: CASSEYRAEAFF.

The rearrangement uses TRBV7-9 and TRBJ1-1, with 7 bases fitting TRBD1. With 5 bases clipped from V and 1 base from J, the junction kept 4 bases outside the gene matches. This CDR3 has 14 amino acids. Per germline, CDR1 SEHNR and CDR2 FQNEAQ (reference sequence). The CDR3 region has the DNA TGTGCCAGCAGCGTCGGGACAGAGAACACTGAAGCTTTCTTT. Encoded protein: CASSVGTENTEAFF.

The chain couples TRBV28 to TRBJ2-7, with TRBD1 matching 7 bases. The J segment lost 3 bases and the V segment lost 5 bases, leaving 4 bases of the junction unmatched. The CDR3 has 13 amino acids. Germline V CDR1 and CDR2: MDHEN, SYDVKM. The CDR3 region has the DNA TGTGCCAGCAGTAAGGGACAGAGCTACGAGCAGTACTTC. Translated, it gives CASSKGQSYEQYF.

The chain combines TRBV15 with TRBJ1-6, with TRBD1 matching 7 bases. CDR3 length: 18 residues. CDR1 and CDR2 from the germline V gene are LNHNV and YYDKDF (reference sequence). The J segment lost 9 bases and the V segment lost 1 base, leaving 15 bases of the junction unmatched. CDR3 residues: CATSRGIVGQLIGSPLHF. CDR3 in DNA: TGTGCCACCAGCAGAGGAATTGTGGGACAGCTAATTGGTTCACCCCTCCACTTT.